This entry lists 21 T cell receptor beta chains sequenced from one sample in a study of blood T cells in healthy people across ages (dated by TCRdb to between 2014 and 2017). Libraries were built with 5' RACE. TCRdb names Illumina HiSeq 2500 as the instrument used. A second PCR of about 6 to 11 cycles was run with a J-beta primer mix and a sample-barcoded 5' primer. The raw public data were reprocessed by TCRdb itself: fastp quality trimming at Q25, MiXCR clonotype calling, in-frame beta chains only. Rows are unified per CDR3 protein, each entry keeping the most common DNA and genes. The sample table lists approximately 880,000 distinct CDR3 sequences, 40% to 60% of them with a count of one. The top ten clones comprise roughly 12% of the sample. The sample was blood. Every receptor here comes from a man under 40 in good health.

The chain has TRBV20-1 and TRBJ2-5; 7 bases fit TRBD2. Per germline, CDR1 DFQATT and CDR2 SNEGSKA (reference sequence). V lost 0 bases, J lost 1 base, and 5 bases stayed unmatched. This CDR3 has 15 amino acids. The CDR3 DNA follows: TGCAGTGCTAGAGAGCCGGGACTAACCCAAGAGACCCAGTACTTC. Translating it yields CSAREPGLTQETQYF.

This rearrangement joins TRBV7-2 to TRBJ2-5; 8 positions agree with TRBD2. The J call may not be correct, given that the DNA end is closer to TRBJ2-7. CDR3 length: 15 amino acids. Germline V CDR1 and CDR2: SGHTA, FQGNSA. The CDR3 sequence: CASSFTSGEAYEQYF. DNA for the CDR3: TGTGCCAGCAGCTTTACTAGCGGAGAAGCCTACGAGCAGTACTTC.

This chain connects TRBV5-1 to TRBJ1-5; D call uncertain. Germline CDR1 and CDR2: SGHRS and YFSETQ. The CDR3 has 15 residues. V lost 2 bases, J lost 4 bases, and 13 bases lay in between. In DNA form, the CDR3 reads TGCGCCAGCAGCTTTGCAGTGGGGTTGAATCAGCCCCAGCATTTT. This encodes CASSFAVGLNQPQHF.

The chain employs TRBV7-9 and TRBJ2-1, with TRBD2 identical over 10 bases. The CDR3 has 16 amino acids. CDR1 and CDR2 (germline): SEHNR, FQNEAQ (reference sequence). Trimming took 5 bases from V and 7 from J; bases not matched to a gene: 11. The CDR3 sequence: CASSAISGGVFNEQFF. CDR3 nucleotides: TGTGCCAGCAGCGCGATCAGCGGGGGGGTTTTTAATGAGCAGTTCTTC.

This clonotype has a single count. The J gene is TRBJ1-5, the V gene TRBV27; D unclear. Germline V gives CDR1 MNHEY, CDR2 SMNVEV (reference sequence). The CDR3 is made up of 12 amino acids. Trimming removed 4 bases at V and 8 bases at J, with 9 bases between. CDR3 in amino acids: CASSSWGKPQHF. The CDR3 DNA reads as TGTGCCAGCAGTTCTTGGGGTAAGCCCCAGCATTTT.

The chain combines TRBV10-3 with TRBJ2-1, with 8 nucleotides matching TRBD1. Germline CDR1 ENHRY, CDR2 SYGVKD. The CDR3 runs 12 residues. Trimming took 10 bases from V and 7 from J; bases not matched to a gene: 6. The CDR3 region is CASKDRANEQFF. In DNA form, the CDR3 reads TGTGCCAGCAAGGACAGGGCGAATGAGCAGTTCTTC.

This clonotype was seen ten or more times. J is TRBJ1-1 and V is TRBV29-1; 7 bases match TRBD1. CDR1 and CDR2 from the germline V gene are SQVTM and ANQGSEA. The junction had 3 bases not matched to a gene; V was cut back by 7 bases and J by 1 base. This CDR3 spans 12 amino acids. The CDR3: CSGGQSNTEAFF. DNA of the CDR3: TGCAGCGGGGGACAGTCGAACACTGAAGCTTTCTTT. The variable domain in full, with the rest retrieved from reference TRBV29-1 and TRBJ1-1, is SAVISQKPSRDICQRGTSLTIQCQVDSQVTMMFWYRQQPGQSLTLIATANQGSEATYESGFVIDKFPISRPNLTFSTLTVSNMSPEDSSIYLCSGGQSNTEAFFGQGTRLTVV.

This clonotype has only a few counts. V gene TRBV4-3 combines with J gene TRBJ2-3, with D possibly TRBD2 on 6 matching bases. Germline assignment: CDR1 LGHNA and CDR2 YSLEER. V gave up 0 bases and J gave up 1 base, with 14 bases separating them. This CDR3 is built from 17 residues. The CDR3 is CASSQDWAGTRTDTQYF. In DNA form, the CDR3 reads TGCGCCAGCAGCCAAGATTGGGCGGGGACCCGCACAGATACGCAGTATTTT.

This chain joins TRBV10-3 and TRBJ1-5, with 9 bases matching TRBD1. The CDR3 covers 16 residues. After removal of 5 bases from V and 4 bases from J, the junction contained 9 bases not matched to a gene. Per germline, CDR1 ENHRY and CDR2 SYGVKD. The DNA for the CDR3 is TGTGCCATCAGTAAAACAGGGGGCGAAGGGAATCAGCCCCAGCATTTT. It encodes CAISKTGGEGNQPQHF.

The genes are TRBV18 and TRBJ2-5, with a possible D match to TRBD1 (6 bases). The assigned J gene may be wrong: the sequence end matches TRBJ2-1 better. Germline CDR1 KGHSH, CDR2 LQKENI. The CDR3 loop spans 14 amino acids. CDR3 DNA sequence: TGTGCCAGCTCGCCCCGGGACACCCAAGAGACCCAGTTCTTC. Its translation: CASSPRDTQETQFF.

V is TRBV29-1 and J is TRBJ2-3, with 15 bases aligning to TRBD2. The CDR3 sequence is 15 residues long. The V gene's germline CDR1 is SQVTM and CDR2 ANQGSEA. The junction had 3 bases not matched to a gene; V was cut back by 5 bases and J by 3 bases. CDR3 in amino acids: CSVHGTSGGTDTQYF. CDR3 DNA: TGCAGCGTTCATGGGACTAGCGGGGGGACAGATACGCAGTATTTT.

The V gene is TRBV27, the J gene TRBJ1-2; perhaps TRBD1 as D (6 bases). The V end lost 6 bases, the J end lost 0 bases, and 14 bases lay between the germline ends. This CDR3 contains 15 residues. Germline V gene lookup returns CDR1 MNHEY and CDR2 SMNVEV (reference sequence). DNA of the CDR3: TGTGCCAGCAGAGAACCGGGACAACCTAACTATGGCTACACCTTC. Translated: CASREPGQPNYGYTF.

Concerning this clonotype: Since no conserved phenylalanine or tryptophan closes the CDR3, a read error is the likely cause. The chain uses TRBV29-1 and TRBJ2-7; 12 positions agree with TRBD2. CDR1 is SQVTM, CDR2 ANQGSEA, per germline. The CDR3 sequence is 14 residues long. V dropped 3 bases and J dropped 6; count of bases not matched to a gene: 6. The CDR3 region has the DNA TGCAGCGTTGAGGCTAGCGGGGGGGCGAGCGAGCAGTACTAC. It translates to CSVEASGGASEQYY.

This clonotype has ten or more counts. The CDR3 here is CASSLSDPSTDTQYF. The CDR3 DNA reads TGCGCCAGCAGCTTGTCTGATCCTAGCACAGATACGCAGTATTTT. V and J are TRBV5-1 and TRBJ2-3; D is unclear. This CDR3 is 15 amino acids long. V was trimmed by 1 base and J by 0 bases, leaving 9 bases between them. CDR1 is SGHRS, CDR2 YFSETQ, per germline.

The V gene is TRBV6-2 or TRBV6-3, the J gene TRBJ1-6; the match to TRBD1 covers 8 bases. Germline CDR1 and CDR2: MNHEY and SVGEGT. This CDR3 is built from 13 residues. V lost 8 bases to trimming and J lost 10 bases; unmatched junction nucleotides: 7. This CDR3 is CASDGQGESPLHF. CDR3 coding DNA: TGTGCCAGCGACGGACAGGGAGAGTCACCCCTCCACTTT.

V gene TRBV6-5 combines with J gene TRBJ2-7; TRBD1 is a possible D gene (5 bases). The CDR3 has 14 amino acids. Trimming shortened V by 5 bases and J by 4 bases, and 15 bases separated the two germline ends. Per the germline V gene, CDR1 is MNHEY and CDR2 is SVGAGI. CDR3 DNA sequence: TGTGCCAGCAGTAACCCCGACAGACCTTACGAGCAGTACTTC. It yields the protein CASSNPDRPYEQYF.

The chain combines TRBV6-6 with TRBJ1-1; D possibly corresponds to TRBD1 (5 bases). Per the germline V gene, CDR1 is MNHNY and CDR2 is SVGAGI (reference sequence). Trimming removed 6 bases at V and 1 base at J, with 15 bases between. This CDR3 is 15 amino acids long. The CDR3 loop reads CASSMGGSWNTEAFF. The DNA of the CDR3 is TGTGCCAGCAGCATGGGGGGGAGTTGGAACACTGAAGCTTTCTTT.

The chain joins TRBV7-3 to TRBJ2-3; D not certain. Germline-derived CDR1 and CDR2 are SGHTA and FQGTGA. With 0 bases removed from V and 5 bases from J, the gap between germline ends came to 6 bases. The CDR3 has 13 residues. CDR3 residues: CASSLTLLDTQYF. CDR3 DNA sequence: TGTGCCAGCAGCTTAACGCTACTAGATACGCAGTATTTT.

This clonotype was observed a few times. This rearrangement joins TRBV6-1 to TRBJ2-1; 8 nucleotides line up with TRBD2. CDR1 and CDR2 from the germline V gene are MNHNS and SASEGT. J was trimmed by 8 bases and V by 2 bases; bases with no gene match: 11. The CDR3 is 16 residues long. The DNA for the CDR3 is TGTGCCAGCAGTGAAAAAAATGTGGCGGGGGGACATGAGCAGTTCTTC. Amino acids: CASSEKNVAGGHEQFF.

The V gene is TRBV27, the J gene TRBJ2-1; a possible D gene is TRBD2 (6 bases). CDR1 and CDR2 from the germline V gene are MNHEY and SMNVEV (reference sequence). V gave up 0 bases and J gave up 2 bases, with 14 bases separating them. The CDR3 length is 17 residues. CDR3 sequence (DNA): TGTGCCAGCAGTTTATCTCGGGGCTCGGGGGCCTACAATGAGCAGTTCTTC. Protein product: CASSLSRGSGAYNEQFF.

The rearrangement joins TRBV7-9 to TRBJ2-3; D remains ambiguous. V lost 3 bases to trimming and J lost 3 bases, with 10 bases between them. The CDR3 extends over 14 amino acids. Germline lookup yields CDR1 SEHNR and CDR2 FQNEAQ (reference sequence). CDR3 residues: CASSLTQKTDTQYF. The DNA of the CDR3 is TGTGCCAGCAGCTTGACACAGAAAACAGATACGCAGTATTTT.